The TCR beta chain under discussion was sequenced for a study of prognosis after radiotherapy for stage I lung cancer. Genomic DNA provided the template from which TCR beta CDR3 was amplified by two-round multiplex PCR. Round-one PCR had primers specific to each TRBV and TRBJ gene. TCRdb independently ran MiXCR on the multiplex PCR reads; one entry per CDR3 protein. The top ten hold around 50% of the sample, which has approximately 23,000 distinct CDR3 sequences, roughly 40% seen once. V was pared by 0 bases and J by 5 bases, with 15 bases between. Per the germline V gene, CDR1 is KGHSH and CDR2 is LQKENI. The CDR3 runs 16 residues. The patients, a group without prior chemotherapy, radiotherapy or other malignancies, were all node-negative on CT and PET/CT. In its sample, this clonotype was seen many times.

This receptor was identified in a donor aged 50 or older with non-small cell lung cancer. The chain combines TRBV18 with TRBJ2-3, with D tentatively TRBD2 (5 bases). The specimen was PBMCs, collected before or after stereotactic body radiation therapy (not recorded which). The CDR3 DNA sequence: TGTGCCAGCTCACCACCTAGAGGAGGTCCCGGAGATACGCAGTATTTT. Amino acids: CASSPPRGGPGDTQYF.